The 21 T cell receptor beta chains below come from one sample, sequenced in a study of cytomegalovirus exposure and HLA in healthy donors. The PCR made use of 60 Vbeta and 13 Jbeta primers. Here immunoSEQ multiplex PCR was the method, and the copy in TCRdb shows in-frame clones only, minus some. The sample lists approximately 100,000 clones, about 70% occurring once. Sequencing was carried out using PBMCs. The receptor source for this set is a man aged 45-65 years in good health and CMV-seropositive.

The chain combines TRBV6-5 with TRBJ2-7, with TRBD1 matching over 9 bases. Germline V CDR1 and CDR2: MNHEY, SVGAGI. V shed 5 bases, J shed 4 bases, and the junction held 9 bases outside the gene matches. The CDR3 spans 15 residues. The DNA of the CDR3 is TGTGCCAGCAGTACAGGGACAGGGATTCCGTACGAGCAGTACTTC. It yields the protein CASSTGTGIPYEQYF.

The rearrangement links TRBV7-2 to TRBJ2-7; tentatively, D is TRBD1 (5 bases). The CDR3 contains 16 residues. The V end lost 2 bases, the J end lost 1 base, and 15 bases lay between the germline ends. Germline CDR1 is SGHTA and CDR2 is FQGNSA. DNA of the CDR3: TGTGCCAGCAGCTTAATGGCGACAGCGCCTTCCTACGAGCAGTACTTC. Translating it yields CASSLMATAPSYEQYF.

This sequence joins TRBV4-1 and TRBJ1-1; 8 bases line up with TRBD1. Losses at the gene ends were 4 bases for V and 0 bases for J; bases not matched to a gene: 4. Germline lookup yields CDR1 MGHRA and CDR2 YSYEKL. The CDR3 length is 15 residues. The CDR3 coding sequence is TGCGCCAGCAGCCCCGGACAGGGACTGAACACTGAAGCTTTCTTT. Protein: CASSPGQGLNTEAFF.

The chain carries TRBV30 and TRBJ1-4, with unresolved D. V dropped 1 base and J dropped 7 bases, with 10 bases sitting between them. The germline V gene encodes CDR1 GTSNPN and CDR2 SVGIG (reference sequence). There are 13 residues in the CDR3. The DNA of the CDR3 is TGTGCCTGGAGTGCCGGGGATAGTGAAAAACTGTTTTTT. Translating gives CAWSAGDSEKLFF. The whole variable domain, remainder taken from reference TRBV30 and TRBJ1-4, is SQTIHQWPATLVQPVGSPLSLECTVEGTSNPNLYWYRQAAGRGLQLLFYSVGIGQISSEVPQNLSASRPQDRQFILSSKKLLLSDSGFYLCAWSAGDSEKLFFGSGTQLSVL.

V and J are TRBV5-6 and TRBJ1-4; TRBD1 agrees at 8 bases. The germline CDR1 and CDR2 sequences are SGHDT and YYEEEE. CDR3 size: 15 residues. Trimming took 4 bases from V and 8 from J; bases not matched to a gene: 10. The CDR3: CASSSSQGVDEKLFF. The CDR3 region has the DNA TGTGCCAGCAGCAGCTCACAGGGGGTGGACGAAAAACTGTTTTTT.

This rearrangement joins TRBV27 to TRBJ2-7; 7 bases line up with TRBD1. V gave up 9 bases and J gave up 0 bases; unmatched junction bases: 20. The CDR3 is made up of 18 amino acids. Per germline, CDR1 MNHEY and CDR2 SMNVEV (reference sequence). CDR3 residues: CASRGGRGWRQSSYEQYF. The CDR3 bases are TGTGCCAGTCGCGGCGGCAGGGGGTGGCGGCAGTCCTCCTACGAGCAGTACTTC.

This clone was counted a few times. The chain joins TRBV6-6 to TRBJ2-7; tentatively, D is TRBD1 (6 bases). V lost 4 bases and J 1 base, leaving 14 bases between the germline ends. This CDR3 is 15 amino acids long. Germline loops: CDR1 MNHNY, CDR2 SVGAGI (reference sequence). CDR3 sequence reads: CASSSRQASSYEQYF. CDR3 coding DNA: TGTGCCAGCAGTTCACGACAGGCGTCATCCTACGAGCAGTACTTC.

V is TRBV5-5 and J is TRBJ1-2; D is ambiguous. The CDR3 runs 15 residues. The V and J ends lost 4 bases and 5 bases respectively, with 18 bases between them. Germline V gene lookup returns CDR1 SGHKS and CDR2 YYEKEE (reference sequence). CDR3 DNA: TGTGCCAGCAGCCCCTCACTCGGTCCCGAGTATGGCTACACCTTC. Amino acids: CASSPSLGPEYGYTF. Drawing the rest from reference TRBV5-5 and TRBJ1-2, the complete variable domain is DAGVTQSPTHLIKTRGQQVTLRCSPISGHKSVSWYQQVLGQGPQFIFQYYEKEERGRGNFPDRFSARQFPNYSSELNVNALLLGDSALYLCASSPSLGPEYGYTFGSGTRLTVV.

The CDR3 sequence: CSADFRDREFF. The DNA of the CDR3 is TGCAGTGCGGACTTCCGGGACAGGGAGTTTTTT. The chain employs TRBV20-1 and TRBJ1-4, with 9 bases matching TRBD1. The CDR3 covers 11 residues. V shed 6 bases, J shed 16 bases, and the junction held 9 bases outside the gene matches. Germline V gene sequence: CDR1 DFQATT, CDR2 SNEGSKA (reference sequence).

CDR3 nucleotide sequence: TGTGCCAGCTCACCACCCGGCAGGGGTGAGACCCAGTACTTC. Its translation is CASSPPGRGETQYF. The chain carries TRBV18 and TRBJ2-5; maybe TRBD1 (6 bases). The V end lost 0 bases, the J end lost 5 bases, and 10 bases lay between the germline ends. The CDR3 sequence is 14 residues long. CDR1 is KGHSH, CDR2 LQKENI, per germline.

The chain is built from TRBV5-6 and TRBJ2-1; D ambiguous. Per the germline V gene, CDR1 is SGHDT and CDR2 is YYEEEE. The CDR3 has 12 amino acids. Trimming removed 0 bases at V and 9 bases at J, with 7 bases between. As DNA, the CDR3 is TGTGCCAGCAGCTTGGGTGTAGCTGAGCAGTTCTTC. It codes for CASSLGVAEQFF.

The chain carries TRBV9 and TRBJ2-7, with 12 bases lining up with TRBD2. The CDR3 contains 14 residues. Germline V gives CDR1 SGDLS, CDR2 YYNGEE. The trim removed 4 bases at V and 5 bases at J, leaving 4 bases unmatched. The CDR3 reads CASSSTSGSNEQYF. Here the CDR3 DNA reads TGTGCCAGCAGCTCGACTAGCGGGAGCAACGAGCAGTACTTC.

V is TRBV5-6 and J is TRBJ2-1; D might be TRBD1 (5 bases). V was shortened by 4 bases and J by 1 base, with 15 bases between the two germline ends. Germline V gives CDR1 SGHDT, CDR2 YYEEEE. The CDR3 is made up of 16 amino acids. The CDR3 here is CASSTSSRGSYNEQFF. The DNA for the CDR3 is TGTGCCAGCAGCACGTCCTCTAGGGGATCCTACAATGAGCAGTTCTTC.

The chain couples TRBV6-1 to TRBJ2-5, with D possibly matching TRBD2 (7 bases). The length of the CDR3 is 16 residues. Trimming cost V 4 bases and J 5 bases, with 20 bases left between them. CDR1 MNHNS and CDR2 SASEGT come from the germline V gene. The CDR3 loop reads CASSGNPRGARETQYF. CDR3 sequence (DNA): TGTGCCAGCAGTGGCAATCCTCGGGGGGCTCGGGAGACCCAGTACTTC.

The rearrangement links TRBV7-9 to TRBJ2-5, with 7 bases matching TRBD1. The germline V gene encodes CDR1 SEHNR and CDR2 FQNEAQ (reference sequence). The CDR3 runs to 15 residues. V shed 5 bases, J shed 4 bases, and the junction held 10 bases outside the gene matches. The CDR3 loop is CASSADRAGGETQYF. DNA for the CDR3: TGTGCCAGCAGCGCAGACAGGGCTGGAGGAGAGACCCAGTACTTC.

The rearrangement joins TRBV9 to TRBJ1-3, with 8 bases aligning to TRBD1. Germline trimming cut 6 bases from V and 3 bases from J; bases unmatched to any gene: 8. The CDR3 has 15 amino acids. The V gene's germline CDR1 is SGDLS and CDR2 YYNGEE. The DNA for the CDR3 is TGTGCCAGCACCTTAGGACAGGGCTATGGAAACACCATATATTTT. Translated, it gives CASTLGQGYGNTIYF.

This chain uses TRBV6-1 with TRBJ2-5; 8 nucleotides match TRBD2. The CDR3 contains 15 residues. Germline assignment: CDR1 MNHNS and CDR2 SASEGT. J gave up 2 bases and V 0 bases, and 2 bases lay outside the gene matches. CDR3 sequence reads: CASSEALAGQETQYF. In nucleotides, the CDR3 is TGTGCCAGCAGTGAAGCGTTAGCGGGGCAAGAGACCCAGTACTTC.

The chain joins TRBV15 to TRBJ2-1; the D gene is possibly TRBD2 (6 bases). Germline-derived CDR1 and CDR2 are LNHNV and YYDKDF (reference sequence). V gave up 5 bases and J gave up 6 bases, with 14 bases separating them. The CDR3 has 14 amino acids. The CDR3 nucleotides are TGTGCCACCAGCCGGGGGAGAGGGGCCAATGAGCAGTTCTTC. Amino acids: CATSRGRGANEQFF.

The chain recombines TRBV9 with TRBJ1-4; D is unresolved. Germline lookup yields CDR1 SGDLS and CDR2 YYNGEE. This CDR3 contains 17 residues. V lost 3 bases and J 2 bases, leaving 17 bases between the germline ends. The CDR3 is CASSAHSVRDTNEKLFF. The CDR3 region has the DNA TGTGCCAGCAGCGCCCACAGTGTGAGAGATACTAATGAAAAACTGTTTTTT.

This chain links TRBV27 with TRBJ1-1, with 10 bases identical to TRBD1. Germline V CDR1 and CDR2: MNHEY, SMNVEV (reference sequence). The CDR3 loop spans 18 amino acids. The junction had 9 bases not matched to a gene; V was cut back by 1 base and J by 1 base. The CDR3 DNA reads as TGTGCCAGCAGTTTATGGGGGACAGGGGTTAATCGGAACACTGAAGCTTTCTTT. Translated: CASSLWGTGVNRNTEAFF.

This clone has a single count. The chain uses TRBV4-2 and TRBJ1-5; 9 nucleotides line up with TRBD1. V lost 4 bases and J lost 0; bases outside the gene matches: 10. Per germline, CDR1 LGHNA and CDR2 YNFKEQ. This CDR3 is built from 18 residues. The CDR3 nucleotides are TGTGCCAGCAGCCCCGGGACAGGGCCTGGTTATAGCAATCAGCCCCAGCATTTT. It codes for CASSPGTGPGYSNQPQHF.